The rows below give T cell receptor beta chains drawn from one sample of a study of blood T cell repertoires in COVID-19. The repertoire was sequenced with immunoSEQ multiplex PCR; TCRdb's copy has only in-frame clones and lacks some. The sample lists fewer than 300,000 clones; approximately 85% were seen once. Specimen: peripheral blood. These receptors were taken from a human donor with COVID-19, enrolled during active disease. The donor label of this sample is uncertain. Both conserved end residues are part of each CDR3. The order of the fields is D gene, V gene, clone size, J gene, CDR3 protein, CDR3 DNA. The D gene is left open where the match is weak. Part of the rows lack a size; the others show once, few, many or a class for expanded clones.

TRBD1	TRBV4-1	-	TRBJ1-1	CASSHLLTGPGDTEAFF	TGCGCCAGCAGCCACCTACTGACAGGGCCTGGGGACACTGAAGCTTTCTTT
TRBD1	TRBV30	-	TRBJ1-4	CAWTQPRTGPNEKLFF	TGTGCCTGGACCCAGCCACGGACAGGGCCTAATGAAAAACTGTTTTTT
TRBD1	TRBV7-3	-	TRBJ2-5	CASSLGTGRQETQYF	TGTGCCAGCAGCTTAGGGACAGGGAGGCAAGAGACCCAGTACTTC
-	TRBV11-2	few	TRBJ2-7	CASSLEIGRTYEQYF	TGTGCCAGCAGCTTAGAGATTGGCAGGACCTACGAGCAGTACTTC
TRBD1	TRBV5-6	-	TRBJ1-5	CASSLGTGFDQPQHF	TGTGCCAGCAGCTTGGGGACAGGGTTTGATCAGCCCCAGCATTTT
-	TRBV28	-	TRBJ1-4	CASSLTGHNEKLFF	TGTGCCAGCAGTTTGACAGGCCATAATGAAAAACTGTTTTTT
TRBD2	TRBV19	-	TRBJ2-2	CASSPGTRTGELFF	TGTGCCAGTAGTCCCGGGACTAGAACCGGGGAGCTGTTTTTT
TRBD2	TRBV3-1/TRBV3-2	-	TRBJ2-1	CASSQERDPSGRGEQFF	TGTGCCAGCAGCCAAGAACGGGACCCTAGCGGGAGGGGAGAGCAGTTCTTC
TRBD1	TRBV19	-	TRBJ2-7	CASRDRGSSYEQYF	TGTGCCAGTAGAGACAGGGGGAGCTCCTACGAGCAGTACTTC
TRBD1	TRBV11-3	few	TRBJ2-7	CASSPGGRYEQYF	TGTGCCAGCAGCCCAGGGGGCAGGTACGAGCAGTACTTC